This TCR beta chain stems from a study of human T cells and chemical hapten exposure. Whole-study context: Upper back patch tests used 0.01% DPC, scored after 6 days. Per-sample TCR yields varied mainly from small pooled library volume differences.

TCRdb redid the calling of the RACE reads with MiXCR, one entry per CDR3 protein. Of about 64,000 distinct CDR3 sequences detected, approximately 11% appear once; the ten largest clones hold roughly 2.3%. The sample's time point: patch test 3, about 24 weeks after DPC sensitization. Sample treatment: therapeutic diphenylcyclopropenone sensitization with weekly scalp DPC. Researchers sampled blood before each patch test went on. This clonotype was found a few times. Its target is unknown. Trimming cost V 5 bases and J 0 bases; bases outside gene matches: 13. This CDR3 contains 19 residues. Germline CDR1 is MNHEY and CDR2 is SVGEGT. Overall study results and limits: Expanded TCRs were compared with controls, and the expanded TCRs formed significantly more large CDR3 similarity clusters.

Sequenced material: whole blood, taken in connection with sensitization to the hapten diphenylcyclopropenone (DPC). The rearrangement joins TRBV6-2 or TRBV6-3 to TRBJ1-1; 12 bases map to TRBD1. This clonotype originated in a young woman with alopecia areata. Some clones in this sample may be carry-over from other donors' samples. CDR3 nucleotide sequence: TGTGCCAGCAGTCCCGGGACAGGGGGCGTTAAGACAATGAACACTGAAGCTTTCTTT. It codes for CASSPGTGGVKTMNTEAFF.